This T cell receptor (beta chain) was observed in a study of T cell responses to AZD1222 COVID-19 vaccine. Whole-study findings and limits: Only 6 or 7 individuals given AZD1222 were seropositive at baseline. The study reported that nearly half of spike-specific TCRs target unmutated variant regions.

As to this clone: Its antigen is undetermined.

Assay used: immunoSEQ multiplex PCR; TCRdb lists only in-frame clones, some missing. This table holds around 150,000 clones, roughly 94% found once. V lost 3 bases and J lost 2, with 7 bases in between. This CDR3 is built from 13 residues. The receptor was isolated from an adult who received the AZD1222 COVID-19 vaccine. The starting material was peripheral blood, obtained 28 days after the second AZD1222 dose. The rearrangement uses TRBV12-3 or TRBV12-4 and TRBJ1-2, with D tentatively TRBD1 (5 bases). The CDR3 here is CASSLGTNYGYTF. Written as DNA, the CDR3 is TGTGCCAGCAGTTTGGGGACCAACTATGGCTACACCTTC.